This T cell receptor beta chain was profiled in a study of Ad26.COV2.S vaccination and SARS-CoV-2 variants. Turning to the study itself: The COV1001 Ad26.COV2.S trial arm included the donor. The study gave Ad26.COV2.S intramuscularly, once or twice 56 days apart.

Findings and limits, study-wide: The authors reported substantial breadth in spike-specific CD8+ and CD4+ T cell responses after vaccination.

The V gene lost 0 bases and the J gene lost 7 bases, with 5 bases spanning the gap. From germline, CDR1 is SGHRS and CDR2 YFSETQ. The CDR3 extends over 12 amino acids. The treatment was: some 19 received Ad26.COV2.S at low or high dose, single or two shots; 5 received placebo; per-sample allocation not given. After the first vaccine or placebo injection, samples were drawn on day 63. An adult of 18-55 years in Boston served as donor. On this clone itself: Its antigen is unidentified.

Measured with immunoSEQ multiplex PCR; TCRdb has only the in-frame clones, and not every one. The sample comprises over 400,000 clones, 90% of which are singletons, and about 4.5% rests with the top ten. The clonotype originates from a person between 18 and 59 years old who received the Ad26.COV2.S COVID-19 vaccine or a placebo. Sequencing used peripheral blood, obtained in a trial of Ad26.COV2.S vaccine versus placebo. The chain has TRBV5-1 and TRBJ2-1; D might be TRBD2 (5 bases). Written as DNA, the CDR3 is TGCGCCAGCAGCTTGGGGAGGAATGAGCAGTTCTTC. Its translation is CASSLGRNEQFF.